These T cell receptor beta chains were read from a single sample in a study of CD8 T cells in ankylosing spondylitis. Using its own MiXCR run on the 5' RACE reads, TCRdb lists one record per CDR3 protein. The sample shows 85,000 to 90,000 distinct CDR3 sequences, around 27% of them seen only once. Sequenced sample: blood, either unsorted or a sorted T cell fraction (not recorded which). All receptors come from a male donor with ankylosing spondylitis or in good health (not recorded which). Each CDR3 is given with its conserved first and last residue. D genes are given only for firm matches. Size is omitted from some rows. Given values are once, few, many or a class for expanded clones.

abundance: .
v_gene: TRBV5-6
len: 13
d_gene: .
j_gene: TRBJ1-1
CDR3aa: CASSFVTRAEAFF
CDR3nt: TGTGCCAGCAGCTTTGTAACGAGGGCTGAAGCTTTCTTT

abundance: .
v_gene: TRBV5-1
len: 15
d_gene: TRBD1
j_gene: TRBJ2-7
CDR3aa: CASSWGTGDSYEQYF
CDR3nt: TGCGCCAGCAGCTGGGGGACAGGGGACTCCTACGAGCAGTACTTC

abundance: few
v_gene: TRBV5-1
len: 16
d_gene: TRBD1
j_gene: TRBJ2-1
CDR3aa: CASTINRGSRYNEQFF
CDR3nt: TGCGCCAGCACCATAAACAGGGGGTCAAGGTACAATGAGCAGTTCTTC

abundance: few
v_gene: TRBV11-2
len: 12
d_gene: .
j_gene: TRBJ1-1
CDR3aa: CASSWDGGEAFF
CDR3nt: TGTGCCAGCAGCTGGGACGGAGGTGAAGCTTTCTTT

abundance: .
v_gene: TRBV12-3/TRBV12-4
len: 14
d_gene: .
j_gene: TRBJ2-1
CDR3aa: CASSLDGAFSEQFF
CDR3nt: TGTGCCAGCAGTTTGGACGGAGCCTTTTCCGAGCAGTTCTTC

abundance: few
v_gene: TRBV5-6
len: 16
d_gene: TRBD2
j_gene: TRBJ2-3
CDR3aa: CASSFVAGKGTDTQYF
CDR3nt: TGTGCCAGCAGCTTTGTAGCGGGAAAGGGGACAGATACGCAGTATTTT

abundance: .
v_gene: TRBV7-8
len: 16
d_gene: .
j_gene: TRBJ2-3
CDR3aa: CASSLEARSSTDTQYF
CDR3nt: TGTGCCAGCAGCTTAGAAGCCAGGAGTAGCACAGATACGCAGTATTTT

abundance: many
v_gene: TRBV5-1
len: 15
d_gene: .
j_gene: TRBJ1-1
CDR3aa: CASGNGGAGNTEAFF
CDR3nt: TGCGCCAGCGGAAATGGGGGGGCCGGGAACACTGAAGCTTTCTTT

abundance: .
v_gene: TRBV12-3/TRBV12-4
len: 14
d_gene: .
j_gene: TRBJ1-5
CDR3aa: CASSLKSGGQPQHF
CDR3nt: TGTGCCAGCAGTTTAAAGAGTGGGGGGCAGCCCCAGCATTTT

abundance: .
v_gene: TRBV5-1
len: 16
d_gene: .
j_gene: TRBJ2-3
CDR3aa: CASSSKTRTNTDTQYF
CDR3nt: TGCGCCAGCAGCTCCAAAACCCGTACGAACACAGATACGCAGTATTTT

abundance: few
v_gene: TRBV7-2
len: 15
d_gene: TRBD1
j_gene: TRBJ1-6
CDR3aa: CASSLDPGGQSPLHF
CDR3nt: TGTGCCAGCAGCTTAGATCCAGGGGGCCAATCACCCCTCCACTTT

abundance: .
v_gene: TRBV27
len: 13
d_gene: .
j_gene: TRBJ2-2
CDR3aa: CASKEQGPGELFF
CDR3nt: TGTGCCAGCAAAGAACAGGGTCCCGGGGAGCTGTTTTTT

abundance: few
v_gene: TRBV6-4
len: 12
d_gene: .
j_gene: TRBJ1-1
CDR3aa: CASRDRNTEAFF
CDR3nt: TGTGCCAGCAGGGACAGGAACACTGAAGCTTTCTTT

abundance: .
v_gene: TRBV4-2
len: 15
d_gene: TRBD1
j_gene: TRBJ1-2
CDR3aa: CASSQNPGGVYGYTF
CDR3nt: TGTGCCAGCAGCCAAAATCCAGGGGGCGTATATGGCTACACCTTC

abundance: few
v_gene: TRBV12-3/TRBV12-4
len: 15
d_gene: TRBD2
j_gene: TRBJ2-3
CDR3aa: CASNLGGVSTDTQYF
CDR3nt: TGTGCCAGTAATCTCGGGGGGGTTAGCACAGATACGCAGTATTTT

abundance: few
v_gene: TRBV10-3
len: 16
d_gene: TRBD2
j_gene: TRBJ2-1
CDR3aa: CAIQERGATRGDEQFF
CDR3nt: TGTGCCATCCAAGAGCGGGGGGCAACCCGAGGCGATGAGCAGTTCTTC

abundance: few
v_gene: TRBV20-1
len: 12
d_gene: .
j_gene: TRBJ2-1
CDR3aa: CSVRWTYNEQFF
CDR3nt: TGCAGTGTCCGATGGACCTACAATGAGCAGTTCTTC

abundance: .
v_gene: TRBV5-1
len: 16
d_gene: TRBD1
j_gene: TRBJ1-4
CDR3aa: CASSWDRAPTNEKLFF
CDR3nt: TGCGCCAGCAGCTGGGACAGGGCCCCAACTAATGAAAAACTGTTTTTT

abundance: .
v_gene: TRBV7-3
len: 15
d_gene: TRBD2
j_gene: TRBJ2-7
CDR3aa: CASSSGLAGDREQYF
CDR3nt: TGTGCCAGCAGCTCGGGACTAGCGGGAGACCGCGAGCAGTACTTC

abundance: .
v_gene: TRBV20-1
len: 15
d_gene: .
j_gene: TRBJ2-5
CDR3aa: CSARDFGFGQETQYF
CDR3nt: TGCAGTGCTAGAGATTTCGGGTTCGGCCAAGAGACCCAGTACTTC

abundance: few
v_gene: TRBV10-3
len: 15
d_gene: TRBD2
j_gene: TRBJ2-3
CDR3aa: CAISVGREVGDTQYF
CDR3nt: TGTGCCATCAGTGTAGGGCGGGAGGTTGGAGATACGCAGTATTTT

abundance: few
v_gene: TRBV5-4
len: 14
d_gene: .
j_gene: TRBJ2-5
CDR3aa: CASSWMGPGETQYF
CDR3nt: TGTGCCAGCAGCTGGATGGGGCCCGGGGAGACCCAGTACTTC

abundance: .
v_gene: TRBV24-1
len: 13
d_gene: TRBD1
j_gene: TRBJ2-1
CDR3aa: CATSDQGAYEQFF
CDR3nt: TGTGCCACCAGTGACCAGGGGGCATATGAGCAGTTCTTC